Described below is a single TCR beta chain sequence and its context. The CDR3 is 18 amino acids. Germline V gives CDR1 SEHNR, CDR2 FQNEAQ (reference sequence). V lost 5 bases and J lost 4; bases outside the gene matches: 17. Sequenced by immunoSEQ multiplex PCR; TCRdb stores in-frame clones only, minus some. The sample shows 130,000 or so clones, 75% to 95% of them seen only once. The data were taken from a study of control samples from healthy donors and cancer patients. The sequence came from a man in his forties in good health. The chain carries TRBV7-9 and TRBJ2-1, with 7 bases fitting TRBD2. The sequencing input was blood. The CDR3 reads CASSPVVVVGGFYNEQFF. For the CDR3, the DNA is TGTGCCAGCAGCCCCGTGGTGGTTGTGGGGGGGTTTTACAATGAGCAGTTCTTC.